This section outlines one T cell receptor (beta chain) sequence together with its context. The length of the CDR3 is 15 residues. Germline loops: CDR1 LNHDA, CDR2 SQIVND (reference sequence). V gave up 5 bases and J gave up 8 bases; unmatched junction bases: 9. Methods used by the authors: Using reference gene primer amplification, nucleated cell counts were estimated. Data came from immunoSEQ multiplex PCR; TCRdb stores just in-frame clones and leaves some out. That table is the source of V, J and clone size, and D and trimming were worked out from the DNA. The sample gives 85,000 to 110,000 clones, 70% to 90% of which show up once; 3.5% is in the top ten. This sample was taken from a study of blood T cell repertoires in COVID-19. Study-wide context: Samples came from the United States, Italy and Spain, spanning acute and convalescent COVID-19. Sample material is recorded as cDNA or gDNA derived from T cells, B-cell-depleted T cells, or PBMCs.

The source of this sequence is a human donor in a cohort sampled during active COVID-19. Sequencing was carried out using peripheral blood. The gene calls are TRBV19 and TRBJ2-1; TRBD1 matches at 10 bases. The CDR3 region is CASSGRDRGIYEQFF. The CDR3 DNA is TGTGCCAGTAGTGGCCGGGACAGGGGAATCTATGAGCAGTTCTTC.